This T cell receptor (beta chain) was identified in a study of graft-versus-host responses after intestinal transplantation. Study-wide background: Transplant recipients had multivisceral, liver-intestinal, or isolated intestinal grafts.

V trimming: 0 bases; J trimming: 4 bases; junction bases outside the gene matches: 4. Germline V CDR1 and CDR2: SGHNT, YYREEE (reference sequence). The CDR3 is 15 residues long. Profiled with immunoSEQ multiplex PCR; TCRdb holds only in-frame clones, not every one. The data show about 20,000 clones, around 44% seen once. Sequenced material: alloreactive CD4+ T cells from a mixed lymphocyte reaction culture, taken before intestinal transplant. Subset meaning: CFSE-low proliferating T cells sorted from roughly six-day pre-transplant mixed lymphocyte reaction (GvH or HvG direction). V and J are TRBV5-4 and TRBJ1-3; 7 bases map to TRBD1. The clonotype was recovered from a human patient who received an intestinal transplant. CDR3 DNA: TGTGCCAGCAGCTTGGACAGGGGATTAGGAAACACCATATATTTT. It is translated as CASSLDRGLGNTIYF.